Below, one T cell receptor (beta chain) is given with its context. The sample originates from a study of cytomegalovirus exposure and HLA in healthy donors. The J segment lost 11 bases and the V segment lost 0 bases, leaving 11 bases of the junction unmatched. This CDR3 contains 16 residues. Looked up from germline, CDR1 is MNHEY and CDR2 is SVGAGI. The PCR made use of 60 Vbeta and 13 Jbeta primers. Produced via immunoSEQ multiplex PCR; TCRdb's table is partial and in-frame only. The data contain about 160,000 clones, roughly 80% of them singletons. The receptor was isolated from a man in his forties or fifties in good health and CMV-seropositive. Sample: PBMCs. The genes are TRBV6-5 and TRBJ2-1; 9 bases are a match to TRBD2. CDR3 sequence (DNA): TGTGCCAGCAGTTACTCGGGGCGGGGGGGTCGAGGTCAGCAGTTCTTC. Translating it yields CASSYSGRGGRGQQFF.